Included here is one T cell receptor (beta chain) sequence, with context. Its antigen is unknown. At one boundary the junction diverges from the germline segment, which might be a read error. The sample comes from a study of monozygotic twins with cystic fibrosis. Findings of the study overall: J usage was most co-twin-similar in 8 of 16 pairs, V in 13. The repertoire was suggested to be naive-dominated, clonality median approximately 0.0098. No link emerged between shared CDR3 counts and age, concordance or severity.

CDR1 ENHRY and CDR2 SYGVKD come from the germline V gene. This CDR3 is 12 amino acids long. Measured with immunoSEQ multiplex PCR; TCRdb has only the in-frame clones, and not every one. The table lists about 21,000 clones, about 90% of them singletons. Sample: blood. This chain joins TRBV10-3 and TRBJ1-1; D not resolved. This receptor was obtained from a girl aged 2 to 10 with cystic fibrosis. This CDR3 is CAINEGNTEAFF. The DNA of the CDR3 is TGTGCCATCAATGAGGGGAACACTGAAGCTTTCTTT.